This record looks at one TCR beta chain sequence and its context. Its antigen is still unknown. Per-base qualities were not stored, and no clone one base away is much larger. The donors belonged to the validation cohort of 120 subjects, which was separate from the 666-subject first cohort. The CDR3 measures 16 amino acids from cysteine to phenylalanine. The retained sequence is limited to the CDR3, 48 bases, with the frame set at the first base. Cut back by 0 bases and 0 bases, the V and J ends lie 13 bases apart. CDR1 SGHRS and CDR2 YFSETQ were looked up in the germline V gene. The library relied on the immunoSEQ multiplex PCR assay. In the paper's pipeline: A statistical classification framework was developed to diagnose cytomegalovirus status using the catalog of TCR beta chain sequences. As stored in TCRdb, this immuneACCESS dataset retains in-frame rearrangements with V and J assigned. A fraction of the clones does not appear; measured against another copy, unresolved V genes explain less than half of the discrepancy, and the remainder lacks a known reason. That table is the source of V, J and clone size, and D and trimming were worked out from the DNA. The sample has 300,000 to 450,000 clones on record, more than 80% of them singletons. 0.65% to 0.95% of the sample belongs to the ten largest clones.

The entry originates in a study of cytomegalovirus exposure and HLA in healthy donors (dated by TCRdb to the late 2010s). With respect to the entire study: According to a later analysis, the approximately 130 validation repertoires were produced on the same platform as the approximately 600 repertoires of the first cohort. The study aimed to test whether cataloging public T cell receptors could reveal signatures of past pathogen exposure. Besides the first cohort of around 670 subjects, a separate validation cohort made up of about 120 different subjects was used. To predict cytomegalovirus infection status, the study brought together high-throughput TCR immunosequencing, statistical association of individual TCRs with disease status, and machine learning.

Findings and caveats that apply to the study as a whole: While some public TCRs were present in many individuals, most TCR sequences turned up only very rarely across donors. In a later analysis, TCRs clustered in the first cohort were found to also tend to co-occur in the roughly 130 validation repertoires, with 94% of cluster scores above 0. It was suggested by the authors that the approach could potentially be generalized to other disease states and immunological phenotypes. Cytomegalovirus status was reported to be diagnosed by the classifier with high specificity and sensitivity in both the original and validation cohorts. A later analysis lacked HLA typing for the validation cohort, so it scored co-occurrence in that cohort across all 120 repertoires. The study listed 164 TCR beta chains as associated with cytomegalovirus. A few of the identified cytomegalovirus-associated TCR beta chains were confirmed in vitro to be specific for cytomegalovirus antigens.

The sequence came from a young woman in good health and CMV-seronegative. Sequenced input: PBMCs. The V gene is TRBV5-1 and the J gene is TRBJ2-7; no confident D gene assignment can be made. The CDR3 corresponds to CASSLGPVRFSYEQYF. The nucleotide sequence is TGCGCCAGCAGCTTGGGGCCAGTCCGCTTCTCCTACGAGCAGTACTTC.